This is a list of T cell receptor beta chains from one sample in a study of T-cell reconstitution after alpha-beta-depleted transplantation in children. TCRdb processed the PCR reads anew with MiXCR; each CDR3 protein has one entry. The sample comprises some 600,000 distinct CDR3 sequences, roughly 17% of which are singletons, and under 1.2% rests with the top ten. This specimen was PBMCs from the stem cell graft donor, taken from the stem cell graft. The receptors here all came from a human donor who donated a stem cell graft to a child with acute myeloid leukemia. CDR3s include the opening cysteine and the closing phenylalanine or tryptophan. D genes are given only for firm matches. Not every row has a clone size; where given, it reads once, few, many or a size class.

d_call: NA
v_call: TRBV11-2
j_call: TRBJ1-4
clone_size: NA
cdr3_aa: CASSHGPELFF
cdr3_nt: TGTGCCAGCAGCCACGGCCCCGAGCTGTTTTTT

d_call: TRBD1
v_call: TRBV20-1
j_call: TRBJ1-5
clone_size: NA
cdr3_aa: CCARPGQGRMRNQPQHF
cdr3_nt: TGCTGTGCTCGACCGGGACAGGGGAGGATGAGGAATCAGCCCCAGCATTTT

d_call: NA
v_call: TRBV6-1
j_call: TRBJ2-1
clone_size: many
cdr3_aa: CASSGLDRDDNEQFF
cdr3_nt: TGTGCCAGCAGTGGATTGGACAGAGATGACAATGAGCAGTTCTTC

d_call: TRBD2
v_call: TRBV20-1
j_call: TRBJ2-1
clone_size: NA
cdr3_aa: CSAPPTSGSYNEQFF
cdr3_nt: TGCAGTGCTCCTCCGACTAGCGGATCATACAATGAGCAGTTCTTC

d_call: NA
v_call: TRBV5-1
j_call: TRBJ1-2
clone_size: few
cdr3_aa: CASSYGGGAPGYGYTF
cdr3_nt: TGCGCCAGCAGCTATGGAGGGGGGGCTCCTGGCTATGGCTACACCTTC

d_call: TRBD2
v_call: TRBV12-3/TRBV12-4
j_call: TRBJ2-2
clone_size: NA
cdr3_aa: CASSTGGAGELFF
cdr3_nt: TGTGCCAGCAGCACGGGAGGGGCCGGGGAGCTGTTTTTT

d_call: TRBD2
v_call: TRBV4-3
j_call: TRBJ2-1
clone_size: many
cdr3_aa: CASTSSGGSGEQFF
cdr3_nt: TGCGCCAGCACCTCTAGCGGGGGATCGGGTGAGCAGTTCTTC

d_call: TRBD2
v_call: TRBV20-1
j_call: TRBJ2-1
clone_size: NA
cdr3_aa: CSAGGAVGNEQFF
cdr3_nt: TGCAGTGCCGGGGGGGCCGTGGGCAATGAGCAGTTCTTC

d_call: NA
v_call: TRBV21-1
j_call: TRBJ2-1
clone_size: NA
cdr3_aa: CASTKAQGPYNEQFF
cdr3_nt: TGTGCCAGCACCAAAGCCCAGGGGCCCTACAATGAGCAGTTCTTC

d_call: NA
v_call: TRBV9
j_call: TRBJ1-1
clone_size: NA
cdr3_aa: CASSETEGGEPEAFF
cdr3_nt: TGTGCCAGCAGCGAGACCGAGGGGGGGGAACCTGAAGCTTTCTTT

d_call: NA
v_call: TRBV29-1
j_call: TRBJ2-2
clone_size: many
cdr3_aa: CSVETGRAGTGELFF
cdr3_nt: TGCAGCGTTGAGACGGGGCGGGCAGGCACCGGGGAGCTGTTTTTT